The T cell receptor (beta chain) under discussion was sequenced for a study of blood T cells in healthy people across ages (dated by TCRdb to about 2015). Looking at the study overall: In model experiments, template switching captured roughly one uniquely barcoded TCR beta cDNA molecule for every two T cells. To avoid experimental bias, donors of different ages were randomly spread across the sequencing lanes. Four age groups were formed from the donors: young (average about 16 years), middle-aged (around 39), aged (approximately 60) and long-lived (82). The study analyzed two additional independent replicas of 1 million unique cDNA reads from the same blood draw for two donors, one aged 18 to 30 and one aged 80 or older. To track age-related changes in TCR beta repertoire diversity, the study relied on deep sequencing normalized with unique cDNA molecular identifiers. General conclusions and limits of the study: The long-lived group showed more naive CD4+ T cells, fewer expanded clones and increased TCR diversity than the aged group, suggesting age selection. The percentage of naive T cells measured by flow cytometry correlated strongly with observed TCR beta diversity. As age increased, observed TCR beta diversity per million T cells dropped in a roughly linear way, and a significant reduction was already evident by age 40. Total diversity estimates from one million sequenced T cells were considered lower bounds and underestimates. Since profiling was done on bulk unsorted PBMCs, naive and antigen-experienced compartments could not be conclusively compared. The CMV infection status of donors was not known, potentially confounding age-related changes in expanded clonotypes.

The library was generated by 5' RACE. The sample was run on an Illumina HiSeq 2500. The second PCR ran for roughly 7 to 11 cycles and used a J-beta primer mix along with a sample-barcoded 5' primer. Each TCR beta cDNA molecule received a unique molecular identifier from a template-switch 5' adaptor carrying 12 random nucleotides. At least 2.5 million CDR3-containing paired-end reads were obtained from each sample. All of the RNA was converted into first-strand cDNA using the Mint cDNA synthesis kit, with a TRBC-specific oligonucleotide serving as the primer. Following uracil-DNA glycosylase treatment, a first 18-cycle PCR with universal primers M1SS and BC2_uni_R was performed on all cDNA. Processing in the source paper ran as follows. For normalization, 1 million high-quality reads were randomly selected from each sample, with every read carrying a distinct molecular identifier. Reads with shared molecular identifiers were discarded instead of being binned into consensus sequences. MiTCR, with a Q25 quality threshold and the strictest error-elimination algorithm, was used for CDR3 identification, clonotype clustering and error correction. A nonparametric unseen species model using Euler transformation provided a lower-bound estimate of total TCR beta diversity. TCRdb's own reprocessing of the public reads used fastp at Q25 and MiXCR and kept productive beta chains. Under each unique CDR3 protein, matching rows form one entry showing the most common genes and DNA. These V and J calls are TCRdb output, not the study's own analysis. The sample records hundreds of thousands of distinct CDR3 sequences, under 35% of which are singletons. Of the sample, roughly 17% falls within the top ten clones.

The roughly 39 donors, aged about 6 to 95 years, were systemically healthy Caucasian individuals from Russia. Each donor gave ten milliliters of peripheral blood, drawn into EDTA-treated Vacutainer tubes. Ficoll-Paque density-gradient centrifugation was used to isolate PBMCs, with at least 6 million obtained per sample. Total RNA was extracted from PBMCs with Trizol reagent, with at least 5 micrograms obtained per sample. The percentages of naive CD45RAhigh/CD27high T cells were determined by flow cytometry on a PBMC aliquot from every donor. The CDR3 sequence holds 13 residues, the cysteine and phenylalanine included. The DNA shown is the 39-base CDR3, in frame from base 1. This clonotype was picked up a small number of times. The antigen it binds to is not known. No base qualities exist here, and no much larger clone lies one base off it.

The origin of this receptor is an elderly woman in good health. The sample taken for sequencing was blood. This chain is built from TRBV21-1 and TRBJ2-4; the table gives TRBD1 as D, unverified against the DNA. The DNA end is more similar to TRBJ2-7, so the J call may be wrong. TRBV21-1 is shown as a pseudogene. CDR3 loop: CASSSRDMHEQYF. The bases are TGTGCCAGCAGCTCCCGGGACATGCACGAGCAGTACTTC.